These 5 T cell receptor beta chains were sequenced from one sample in a study of human thymus T cells. Thymus was obtained from resections taken during corrective heart surgery. Produced via immunoSEQ multiplex PCR; TCRdb's table is partial and in-frame only. Among some 130,000 clones, 90% to 95% were seen once, and the ten largest hold roughly 0.024%. Material: thymus tissue. These receptors were collected from a boy in the first two years of life with a congenital heart defect but otherwise immunologically healthy.

The chain uses TRBV9 and TRBJ2-2; 7 bases align to TRBD1. CDR1 is SGDLS, CDR2 YYNGEE, per germline. V shed 2 bases and J 3 bases; nucleotides not matched to a gene: 10. This CDR3 contains 17 residues. The CDR3 spells CASSVREGQNDTGELFF. The CDR3 DNA sequence: TGTGCCAGCAGCGTCCGAGAGGGACAGAACGACACCGGGGAGCTGTTTTTT. The full variable domain, completed using reference TRBV9 and TRBJ2-2, is DSGVTQTPKHLITATGQRVTLRCSPRSGDLSVYWYQQSLDQGLQFLIQYYNGEERAKGNILERFSAQQFPDLHSELNLSSLELGDSALYFCASSVREGQNDTGELFFGEGSRLTVL.

The chain carries TRBV7-2 and TRBJ1-1; 8 positions agree with TRBD1. The CDR3 extends over 16 amino acids. Germline assignment: CDR1 SGHTA and CDR2 FQGNSA. V trimming: 0 bases; J trimming: 5 bases; junction bases outside the gene matches: 8. The CDR3 sequence: CASSLAGQGGGTEAFF. The CDR3 DNA reads TGTGCCAGCAGCTTAGCAGGACAGGGTGGGGGAACTGAAGCTTTCTTT.

The rearrangement links TRBV19 to TRBJ1-2; possibly TRBD1 for D (5 bases). The germline V and J ends were trimmed by 4 bases and 2 bases, with 14 bases remaining between them. Per the germline V gene, CDR1 is LNHDA and CDR2 is SQIVND (reference sequence). The CDR3 runs 15 residues. CDR3 loop: CASSTLQETNYGYTF. In nucleotides, the CDR3 is TGTGCCAGTAGTACTCTACAGGAAACGAACTATGGCTACACCTTC.

This clone occurred once. The rearrangement joins TRBV4-1 to TRBJ2-1, with a weak D call TRBD1 (5 bases). Germline V CDR1 and CDR2: MGHRA, YSYEKL. The CDR3 sequence is 15 residues long. V lost 4 bases and J lost 7, with 17 bases in between. This CDR3 reads CASSPSLKGVNEQFF. The CDR3 DNA follows: TGCGCCAGCAGCCCAAGCCTAAAAGGGGTGAATGAGCAGTTCTTC.

This chain links TRBV6-1 with TRBJ1-1; D gene uncertain. CDR3 size: 11 residues. The V gene's germline CDR1 is MNHNS and CDR2 SASEGT. Between the trimmed V and J ends, which lost 8 bases and 8 bases, there was a span of 12 bases. CDR3 in DNA: TGTGCCAGCGCCTTAACCCCCGAAGCTTTCTTT. This translates into CASALTPEAFF.